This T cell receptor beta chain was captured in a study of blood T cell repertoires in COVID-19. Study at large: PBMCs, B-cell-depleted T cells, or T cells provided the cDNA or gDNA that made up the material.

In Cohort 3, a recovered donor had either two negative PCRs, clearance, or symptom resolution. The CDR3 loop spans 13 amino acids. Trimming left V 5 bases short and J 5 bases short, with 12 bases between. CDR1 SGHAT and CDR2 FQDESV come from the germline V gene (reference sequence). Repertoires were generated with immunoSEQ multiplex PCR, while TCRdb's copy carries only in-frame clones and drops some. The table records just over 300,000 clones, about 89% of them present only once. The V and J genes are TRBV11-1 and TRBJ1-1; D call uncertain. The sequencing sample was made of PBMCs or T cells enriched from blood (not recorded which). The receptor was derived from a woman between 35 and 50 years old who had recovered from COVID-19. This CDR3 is CASSLAGYTEAFF. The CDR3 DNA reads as TGTGCCAGCAGCCTCGCAGGTTATACTGAAGCTTTCTTT.